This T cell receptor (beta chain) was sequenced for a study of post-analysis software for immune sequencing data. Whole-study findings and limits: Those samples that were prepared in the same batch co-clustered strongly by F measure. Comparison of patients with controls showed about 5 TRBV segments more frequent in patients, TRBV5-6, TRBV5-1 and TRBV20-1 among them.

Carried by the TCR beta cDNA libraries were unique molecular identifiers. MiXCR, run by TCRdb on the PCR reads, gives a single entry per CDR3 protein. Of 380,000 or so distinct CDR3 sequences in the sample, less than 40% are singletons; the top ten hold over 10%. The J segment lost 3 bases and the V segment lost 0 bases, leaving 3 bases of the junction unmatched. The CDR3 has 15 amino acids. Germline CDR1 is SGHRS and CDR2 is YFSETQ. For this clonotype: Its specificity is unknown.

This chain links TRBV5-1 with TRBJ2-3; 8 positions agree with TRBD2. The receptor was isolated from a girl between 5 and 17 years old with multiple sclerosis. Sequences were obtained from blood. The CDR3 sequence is CASSLVREGTDTQYF. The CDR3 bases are TGCGCCAGCAGCTTGGTACGGGAGGGGACAGATACGCAGTATTTT.